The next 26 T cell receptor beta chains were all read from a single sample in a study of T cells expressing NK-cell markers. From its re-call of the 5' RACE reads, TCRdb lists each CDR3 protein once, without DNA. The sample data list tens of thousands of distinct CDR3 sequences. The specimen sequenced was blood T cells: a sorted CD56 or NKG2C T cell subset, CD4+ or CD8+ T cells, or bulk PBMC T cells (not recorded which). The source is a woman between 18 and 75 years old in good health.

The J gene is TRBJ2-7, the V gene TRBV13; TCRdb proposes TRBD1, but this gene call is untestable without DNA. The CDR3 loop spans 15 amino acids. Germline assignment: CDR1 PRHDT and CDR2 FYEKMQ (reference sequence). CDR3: CASSLPDSTSYEQYF.

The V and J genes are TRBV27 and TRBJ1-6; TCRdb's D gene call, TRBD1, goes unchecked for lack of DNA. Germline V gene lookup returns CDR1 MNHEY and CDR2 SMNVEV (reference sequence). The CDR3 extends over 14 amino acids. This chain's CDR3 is CASSLNRENSPLHF.

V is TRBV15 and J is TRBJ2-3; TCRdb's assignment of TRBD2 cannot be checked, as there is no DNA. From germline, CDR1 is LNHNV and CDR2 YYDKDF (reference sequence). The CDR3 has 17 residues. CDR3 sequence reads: CATSRSGLAASTDTQYF.

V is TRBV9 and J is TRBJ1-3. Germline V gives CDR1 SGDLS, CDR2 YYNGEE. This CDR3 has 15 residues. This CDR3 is CASSIGASTGNTIYF.

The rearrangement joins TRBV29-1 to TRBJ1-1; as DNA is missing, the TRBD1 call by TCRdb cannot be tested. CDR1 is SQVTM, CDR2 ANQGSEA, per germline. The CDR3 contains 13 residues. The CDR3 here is CSVEAGVNTEAFF.

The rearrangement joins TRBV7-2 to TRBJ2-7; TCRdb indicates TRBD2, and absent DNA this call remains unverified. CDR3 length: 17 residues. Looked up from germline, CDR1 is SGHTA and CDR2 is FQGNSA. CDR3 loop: CASSLAAAAGADYEQYF.

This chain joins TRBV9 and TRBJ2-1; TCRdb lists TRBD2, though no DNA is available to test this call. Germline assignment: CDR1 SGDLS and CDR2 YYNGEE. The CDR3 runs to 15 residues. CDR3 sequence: CASSPGAGANNEQFF.

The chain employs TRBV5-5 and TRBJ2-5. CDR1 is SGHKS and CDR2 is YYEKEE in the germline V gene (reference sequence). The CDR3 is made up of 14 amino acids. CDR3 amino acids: CASSLVIVYETQYF.

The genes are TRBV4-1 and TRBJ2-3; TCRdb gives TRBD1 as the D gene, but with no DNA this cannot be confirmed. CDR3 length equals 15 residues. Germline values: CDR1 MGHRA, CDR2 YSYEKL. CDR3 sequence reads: CASSPRGGATDTQYF.

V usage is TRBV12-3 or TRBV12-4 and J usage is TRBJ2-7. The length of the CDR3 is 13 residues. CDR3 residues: CASSFSSGFEQYF.

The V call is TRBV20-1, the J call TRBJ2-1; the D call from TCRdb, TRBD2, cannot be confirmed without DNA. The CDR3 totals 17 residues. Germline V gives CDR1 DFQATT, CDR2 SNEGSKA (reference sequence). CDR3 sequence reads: CSTPGLAAQGSYNEQFF.

CDR3 residues: CASSRTDSAYEQYF. The rearrangement links TRBV5-6 to TRBJ2-7; there is no DNA to check the TCRdb D call of TRBD2. The CDR3 totals 14 residues. The germline CDR1 and CDR2 sequences are SGHDT and YYEEEE.

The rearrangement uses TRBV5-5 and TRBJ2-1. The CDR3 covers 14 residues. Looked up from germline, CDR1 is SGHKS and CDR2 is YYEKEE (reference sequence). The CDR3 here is CASSRTSWDNEQFF.

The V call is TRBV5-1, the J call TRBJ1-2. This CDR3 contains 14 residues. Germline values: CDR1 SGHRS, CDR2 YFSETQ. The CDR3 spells CASSVDKGHGGYTF.

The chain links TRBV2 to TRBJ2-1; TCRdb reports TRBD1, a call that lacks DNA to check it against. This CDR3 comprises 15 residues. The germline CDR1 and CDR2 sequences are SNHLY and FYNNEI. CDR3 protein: CASSALGVSNNEQFF.

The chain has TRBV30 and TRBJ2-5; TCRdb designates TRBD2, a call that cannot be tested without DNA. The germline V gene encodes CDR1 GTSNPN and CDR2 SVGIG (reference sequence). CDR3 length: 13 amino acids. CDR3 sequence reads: CATGTHQQETQYF. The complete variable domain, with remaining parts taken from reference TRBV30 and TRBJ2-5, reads SQTIHQWPATLVQPVGSPLSLECTVEGTSNPNLYWYRQAAGRGLQLLFYSVGIGQISSEVPQNLSASRPQDRQFILSSKKLLLSDSGFYLCATGTHQQETQYFGPGTRLLVL.

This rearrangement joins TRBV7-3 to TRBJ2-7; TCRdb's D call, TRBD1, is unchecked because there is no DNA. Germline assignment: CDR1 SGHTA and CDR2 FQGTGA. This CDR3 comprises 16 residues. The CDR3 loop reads CASSAEGTGGTYEQYF.

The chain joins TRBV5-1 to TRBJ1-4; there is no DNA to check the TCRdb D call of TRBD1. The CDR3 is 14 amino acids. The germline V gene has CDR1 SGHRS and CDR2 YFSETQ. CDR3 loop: CASSLVGDEEKLFF.

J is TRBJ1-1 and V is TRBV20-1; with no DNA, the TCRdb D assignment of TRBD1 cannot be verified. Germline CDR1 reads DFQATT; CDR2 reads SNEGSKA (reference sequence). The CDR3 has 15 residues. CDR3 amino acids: CSANEGVTENTEAFF.

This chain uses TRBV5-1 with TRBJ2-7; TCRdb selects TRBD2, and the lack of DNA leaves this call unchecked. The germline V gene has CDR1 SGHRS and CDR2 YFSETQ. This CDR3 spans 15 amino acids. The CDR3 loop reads CASSFSLAGSYEQYF.

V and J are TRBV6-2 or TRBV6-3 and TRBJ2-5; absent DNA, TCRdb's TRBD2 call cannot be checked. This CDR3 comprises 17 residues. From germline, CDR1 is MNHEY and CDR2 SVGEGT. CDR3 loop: CASSPGTSEMYQETQYF.

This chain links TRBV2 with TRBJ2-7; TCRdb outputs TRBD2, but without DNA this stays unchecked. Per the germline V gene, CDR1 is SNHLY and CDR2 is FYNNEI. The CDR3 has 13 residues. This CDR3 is CASRRDFSYEQYF. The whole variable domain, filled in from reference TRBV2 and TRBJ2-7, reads EPEVTQTPSHQVTQMGQEVILRCVPISNHLYFYWYRQILGQKVEFLVSFYNNEISEKSEIFDDQFSVERPDGSNFTLKIRSTKLEDSAMYFCASRRDFSYEQYFGPGTRLTVT.

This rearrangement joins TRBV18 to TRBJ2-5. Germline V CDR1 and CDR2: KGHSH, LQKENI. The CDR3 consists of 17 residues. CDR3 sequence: CASSPLLFGRQQETQYF.

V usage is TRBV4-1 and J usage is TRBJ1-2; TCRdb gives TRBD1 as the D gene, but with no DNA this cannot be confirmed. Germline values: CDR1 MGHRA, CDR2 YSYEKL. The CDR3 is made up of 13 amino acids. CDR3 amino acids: CASSPGQASSYTF.

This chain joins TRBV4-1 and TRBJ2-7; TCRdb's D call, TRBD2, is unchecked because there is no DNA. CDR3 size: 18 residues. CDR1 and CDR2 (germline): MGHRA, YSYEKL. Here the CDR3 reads CASSLKIALAGVSYEQYF.

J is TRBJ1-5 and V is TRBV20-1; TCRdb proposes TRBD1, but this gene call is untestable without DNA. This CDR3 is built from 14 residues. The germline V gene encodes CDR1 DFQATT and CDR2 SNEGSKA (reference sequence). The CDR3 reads CSVPWRDTNQPQHF.